Presented here are 25 T cell receptor beta chains from one specimen sequenced in a study of blood T cells in healthy people across ages (dated by TCRdb to about 2015). The library relied on 5' RACE. TCRdb shows the sequencer as Illumina HiSeq 2500. A second PCR of about 7 to 12 cycles was run with a J-beta primer mix and a sample-barcoded 5' primer. The public reads were quality trimmed at Q25 with fastp and then assembled into clones with MiXCR by TCRdb, keeping productive beta chains. One record per CDR3 amino acid sequence lists the most common genes and DNA. A total of about 640,000 distinct CDR3 sequences appear in this sample, under 70% of them only once. Of the sample, about two fifths is held by the ten largest clones. Sample: blood. Every receptor here comes from a man aged 60 to 75 in good health.

The chain uses TRBV7-9 and TRBJ2-6; a possible D gene is TRBD1 (6 bases). Germline CDR1 reads SEHNR; CDR2 reads FQNEAQ (reference sequence). The CDR3 spans 11 residues. Trimming pared 7 bases from V and 14 bases from J, leaving 12 bases between. CDR3: CASTPGTILTF. DNA of the CDR3: TGTGCCAGCACCCCCGGGACAATCCTGACTTTC. The full variable domain, its missing parts supplied by reference TRBV7-9 and TRBJ2-6, is DTGVSQNPRHKITKRGQNVTFRCDPISEHNRLYWYRQTLGQGPEFLTYFQNEAQLEKSRLLSDRFSAERPKGSFSTLEIQRTEQGDSAMYLCASTPGTILTFGAGSRLTVL.

The chain employs TRBV6-5 and TRBJ2-4, with 7 bases fitting TRBD1. The J call may not be correct, given that the DNA end is closer to TRBJ2-7. CDR1 and CDR2 from the germline V gene are MNHEY and SVGAGI. The CDR3 has 15 residues. CDR3 sequence reads: CASSSIRGQIYEQYF. The CDR3 DNA follows: TGTGCCAGCAGTTCAATTCGGGGACAGATCTACGAGCAGTACTTC.

The V and J genes are TRBV2 and TRBJ2-3; D remains unclear. There are 13 residues in the CDR3. In germline, CDR1 is SNHLY, CDR2 FYNNEI. The V and J ends lost 6 bases and 8 bases respectively, with 15 bases between them. The CDR3: CASSGRPSGTQYF. CDR3 bases: TGTGCCAGCAGCGGGCGGCCCAGTGGTACGCAGTATTTT. The variable domain in full, completed from reference TRBV2 and TRBJ2-3, reads EPEVTQTPSHQVTQMGQEVILRCVPISNHLYFYWYRQILGQKVEFLVSFYNNEISEKSEIFDDQFSVERPDGSNFTLKIRSTKLEDSAMYFCASSGRPSGTQYFGPGTRLTVL.

The genes are TRBV9 and TRBJ1-2; 8 bases align to TRBD1. CDR1 SGDLS and CDR2 YYNGEE come from the germline V gene. V lost 4 bases to trimming and J lost 5 bases; unmatched junction nucleotides: 13. The CDR3 sequence is 16 residues long. CDR3: CASSPTLDRAIYGYTF. The CDR3 DNA reads TGTGCCAGCAGCCCAACCTTGGACAGGGCAATTTATGGCTACACCTTC.

The J gene is TRBJ1-1, the V gene TRBV4-1; D ambiguous. CDR1 and CDR2 (germline): MGHRA, YSYEKL. Deletions cut 1 base from V and 4 bases from J, with 10 bases between. The CDR3 contains 14 residues. The CDR3 DNA reads as TGCGCCAGCAGCCAAGCTATCCGCGTCACTGAAGCTTTCTTT. It specifies CASSQAIRVTEAFF.

This sequence joins TRBV5-6 and TRBJ2-1; D might be TRBD2 (5 bases). Germline values: CDR1 SGHDT, CDR2 YYEEEE. Trimming pared 0 bases from V and 3 bases from J, leaving 16 bases between. CDR3 size: 17 residues. The CDR3 coding sequence is TGTGCCAGCAGCTTGGATGGAATGGCGGGTTTCTACAATGAGCAGTTCTTC. Its translation: CASSLDGMAGFYNEQFF.

This clonotype was picked up one time. The gene calls are TRBV7-9 and TRBJ2-5, with no clear D. The closer fit of TRBJ2-7 to the DNA end suggests the J call may be wrong. The CDR3 contains 14 residues. Looked up from germline, CDR1 is SEHNR and CDR2 is FQNEAQ (reference sequence). This CDR3 is CASSPPIVIGEQYF. CDR3 in DNA: TGTGCCAGCAGCCCACCTATAGTAATTGGCGAGCAGTACTTC.

The chain links TRBV18 to TRBJ2-7; 14 bases agree with TRBD2. The CDR3 runs to 14 residues. V was clipped by 3 bases and J by 10 bases; unmatched bases: 5. Germline values: CDR1 KGHSH, CDR2 LQKENI. CDR3 DNA sequence: TGTGCCAGCTCACCGGGACTAGCGGGGGATCAACAGTACTTC. It codes for CASSPGLAGDQQYF.

This clonotype was seen more than once but under ten times. Here the CDR3 reads CSAGGGGEETQYF. CDR3 in DNA: TGCAGTGCTGGGGGCGGGGGCGAAGAGACCCAGTACTTC. The V call is TRBV20-1, the J call TRBJ2-5, with D possibly TRBD2 on 7 matching bases. This CDR3 contains 13 residues. The V end lost 5 bases, the J end lost 3 bases, and 13 bases lay between the germline ends. CDR1 and CDR2 (germline): DFQATT, SNEGSKA (reference sequence).

The chain is built from TRBV3-1 and TRBJ2-4; D possibly corresponds to TRBD1 (5 bases). The CDR3 spans 14 residues. Trimming removed 3 bases from V and 3 bases from J, with 9 bases in between. Germline CDR1 is LGHDT and CDR2 is YNNKEL (reference sequence). CDR3 in DNA: TGTGCCAGCAGCCACAGGGCCGGCAAAAACATTCAGTACTTC. It yields the protein CASSHRAGKNIQYF.

This clonotype has just one count. The chain combines TRBV7-2 with TRBJ1-2; TRBD1 is a possible D gene (6 bases). The ends were cut back, 3 bases at V and 2 bases at J, with 13 bases in the middle. The CDR3 runs to 15 residues. Germline CDR1 SGHTA, CDR2 FQGNSA. CDR3 loop: CASSFTGRGNYGYTF. In DNA, the CDR3 is TGTGCCAGCAGCTTTACAGGGAGGGGCAACTATGGCTACACCTTC.

This clonotype was seen a handful of times. The rearrangement joins TRBV12-3 or TRBV12-4 to TRBJ1-6; D is unclear. The CDR3 spans 16 residues. V shed 2 bases and J shed 3 bases, with 11 bases lying between them. The CDR3 is CASSLFRGNYNSPLHF. The CDR3 nucleotides read TGTGCCAGCAGTTTATTTCGGGGAAACTATAATTCACCCCTCCACTTT.

This chain uses TRBV6-5 with TRBJ1-2; the D is unclear. Germline V gene sequence: CDR1 MNHEY, CDR2 SVGAGI. This CDR3 spans 16 amino acids. Trimming cost V 0 bases and J 8 bases, with 19 bases left between them. For the CDR3, the DNA is TGTGCCAGCAGTTACTCCAGCCGAGGACGGGGTGGAGGCTACACCTTC. It encodes CASSYSSRGRGGGYTF.

This clonotype was observed at least ten times. CDR3 sequence (DNA): TGCAGCGTTGAAGGCGGGGGGATTTTACCAGATACGCAGTATTTT. It encodes CSVEGGGILPDTQYF. V and J are TRBV29-1 and TRBJ2-3, with 8 positions matching TRBD2. J lost 4 bases, V lost 1 base, and 7 bases had no gene match. This CDR3 has 15 residues. Germline CDR1 is SQVTM and CDR2 is ANQGSEA.

The rearrangement links TRBV25-1 to TRBJ2-7; 11 bases fit TRBD2. The J call may be faulty, since TRBJ2-5 better matches the DNA end. The CDR3 has 15 residues. Germline assignment: CDR1 MGHDK and CDR2 SYGVNS. The CDR3 here is CASRLTSGGWETQYF. CDR3 nucleotide sequence: TGTGCCAGCAGGCTCACTAGCGGGGGTTGGGAGACCCAGTACTTC.

This clonotype was observed a few times. This chain links TRBV4-2 with TRBJ2-7; D is unresolved. The J call may be in error: the DNA end matches TRBJ2-5 better. The CDR3 sequence is 13 residues long. The germline V gene encodes CDR1 LGHNA and CDR2 YNFKEQ. The CDR3 DNA reads TGTGCCAGCAGCCAAGATATGGGCGAGACCCAGTACTTC. Translating gives CASSQDMGETQYF.

The chain combines TRBV29-1 with TRBJ2-7; 8 bases match TRBD1. Germline V gene sequence: CDR1 SQVTM, CDR2 ANQGSEA. This CDR3 is 14 amino acids long. After removal of 4 bases from V and 1 base from J, the junction contained 6 bases not matched to a gene. The CDR3 spells CSVVSQGASYEQYF. In DNA form, the CDR3 reads TGCAGCGTTGTATCTCAGGGGGCATCCTACGAGCAGTACTTC.

This clonotype has only a few counts. This chain uses TRBV5-1 with TRBJ2-5; TRBD1 matches at 8 bases. The J call may not be correct, given that the DNA end is closer to TRBJ2-7. The CDR3 loop spans 15 amino acids. Germline lookup yields CDR1 SGHRS and CDR2 YFSETQ. The CDR3: CASSLSLGQVAEQYF. DNA of the CDR3: TGCGCCAGCAGCTTGAGCCTGGGACAGGTGGCCGAGCAGTACTTC.

The chain employs TRBV5-1 and TRBJ2-7; either TRBD1 or TRBD2 may supply D (5 bases each). The CDR3 spans 14 residues. V lost 0 bases, J lost 6 bases, and 13 bases lay in between. Germline CDR1 is SGHRS and CDR2 is YFSETQ. Here the CDR3 DNA reads TGCGCCAGCAGCTTGGTGGGGGTTGGGGGCGAGCAGTACTTC. This sequence encodes CASSLVGVGGEQYF.

The V gene is TRBV9, the J gene TRBJ1-4; D gene unclear. The germline V gene has CDR1 SGDLS and CDR2 YYNGEE. V was clipped by 0 bases and J by 1 base, with 16 bases between them. CDR3 length: 18 amino acids. The CDR3 loop is CASSVEVRMIGTNEKLFF. CDR3 DNA sequence: TGTGCCAGCAGCGTAGAGGTCAGGATGATCGGAACTAATGAAAAACTGTTTTTT. Using reference TRBV9 and TRBJ1-4 for the parts outside the CDR3, the full variable domain is DSGVTQTPKHLITATGQRVTLRCSPRSGDLSVYWYQQSLDQGLQFLIQYYNGEERAKGNILERFSAQQFPDLHSELNLSSLELGDSALYFCASSVEVRMIGTNEKLFFGSGTQLSVL.

The chain joins TRBV2 to TRBJ2-2; no reliable D call. The V end was cut by 6 bases, the J end by 1 base, with 9 bases between. Germline V lookup: CDR1 SNHLY, CDR2 FYNNEI. This CDR3 is built from 14 residues. The CDR3 DNA sequence: TGTGCCAGCAGCGTTACCAGGAACACCGGGGAGCTGTTTTTT. Its protein is CASSVTRNTGELFF.

The chain employs TRBV10-3 and TRBJ1-2, with 8 bases identical to TRBD1. The V gene's germline CDR1 is ENHRY and CDR2 SYGVKD. Unmatched junction bases numbered 6, after V lost 0 bases and J lost 6 bases. This CDR3 is built from 15 residues. CDR3 bases: TGTGCCATCAGTGAGTCTCACGACAGGGGTAATGGCTACACCTTC. This gives the protein CAISESHDRGNGYTF.

J is TRBJ2-2 and V is TRBV14, with no clear D. The CDR3 length is 14 residues. Deletions cut 2 bases from V and 1 base from J, with 5 bases between. CDR1 is SGHDN and CDR2 is FVKESK in the germline V gene. As DNA, the CDR3 is TGTGCCAGCAGCCAAAGTTGGAACACCGGGGAGCTGTTTTTT. Its protein is CASSQSWNTGELFF.

V and J are TRBV9 and TRBJ2-1; D not certain. This CDR3 has 15 amino acids. V lost 3 bases to trimming and J lost 0 bases, with 10 bases between them. Germline V gives CDR1 SGDLS, CDR2 YYNGEE. As DNA, the CDR3 is TGTGCCAGCAGCGCCCCGACGGTCTCCTACAATGAGCAGTTCTTC. This encodes CASSAPTVSYNEQFF.

CDR3 nucleotide sequence: TGTGCCAGCAGCTTACTCGGACAGGGTCAAGAGACCCAGTACTTC. This sequence encodes CASSLLGQGQETQYF. The chain has TRBV7-9 and TRBJ2-5; 8 bases match TRBD1. Germline CDR1 is SEHNR and CDR2 is FQNEAQ (reference sequence). The length of the CDR3 is 15 residues. J lost 2 bases, V lost 2 bases, and 4 bases had no gene match.